Detailed here is one T cell receptor (beta chain). This entry comes from a study of somatic mutations in cytotoxic T cells in rheumatoid arthritis. The CDR3 has 16 amino acids. Germline-derived CDR1 and CDR2 are MGHRA and YSYEKL. Trimming removed 2 bases from V and 5 bases from J; junction bases left unmatched: 9. Clones were sequenced by immunoSEQ multiplex PCR, and TCRdb holds only the in-frame ones, with some missing. The table lists approximately 8,700 clones, roughly 80% of them singletons. This TCR derives from a woman in her 50s in good health. Sequenced material: CD8+ T cells sorted from blood. The chain recombines TRBV4-1 with TRBJ2-3; the match to TRBD2 covers 8 bases. DNA of the CDR3: TGCGCCAGCAGCCAATCGGCCAGCGGGGGAGGAGATACGCAGTATTTT. It translates to CASSQSASGGGDTQYF.